This TCR beta chain is from a study of blood T cell repertoires in COVID-19. Across the study: The origin of the acute and convalescent COVID-19 samples was the United States, Italy and Spain.

Clones were read by immunoSEQ multiplex PCR, and TCRdb kept only the in-frame ones, dropping some. The sample includes tens of thousands of clones, 87% of them seen just once. The CDR3 runs 15 residues. V lost 5 bases and J 5 bases, leaving 18 bases between the germline ends. Germline CDR1 reads SEHNR; CDR2 reads FQNEAQ (reference sequence). This chain links TRBV7-9 with TRBJ2-5, with unresolved D. The source is a human donor with active COVID-19. The donor label of this sample is uncertain. Sequencing used peripheral blood. The CDR3 here is CASSPTKGLRETQYF. The CDR3 DNA follows: TGTGCCAGCAGCCCGACAAAAGGCCTACGTGAGACCCAGTACTTC.